This entry lists 16 T cell receptor beta chains sequenced from one sample in a study of blood T cell repertoires in COVID-19. The protocol was immunoSEQ multiplex PCR, while the TCRdb copy is restricted to in-frame clones and leaves out a portion. The profile shows 250,000 or so clones, about four fifths of them singletons. Sequenced: PBMCs or T cells enriched from blood (not recorded which). These receptors all come from a man in his sixties who had recovered from COVID-19.

This chain joins TRBV5-1 and TRBJ1-3; 9 nucleotides match TRBD1. J was trimmed by 0 bases and V by 1 base; bases with no gene match: 8. Germline V lookup: CDR1 SGHRS, CDR2 YFSETQ. The CDR3 contains 18 residues. The CDR3 loop reads CASSLLLGQGNSGNTIYF. The DNA for the CDR3 is TGCGCCAGCAGCTTGCTTTTGGGACAGGGCAACTCTGGAAACACCATATATTTT.

The gene calls are TRBV6-5 and TRBJ2-7; 7 nucleotides agree with TRBD1. Unmatched junction bases numbered 9, after V lost 6 bases and J lost 1 base. This CDR3 has 15 amino acids. Germline V lookup: CDR1 MNHEY, CDR2 SVGAGI. The CDR3 region has the DNA TGTGCCAGCAGCTACCGACAGGGCAAATCCTACGAGCAGTACTTC. Translation: CASSYRQGKSYEQYF.

The chain recombines TRBV5-1 with TRBJ1-5; a weak D match, TRBD1 (6 bases). The CDR3 loop spans 14 amino acids. Germline assignment: CDR1 SGHRS and CDR2 YFSETQ. Trimming stripped 5 bases from V and 0 bases from J, with 9 bases between. The CDR3 here is CASSQGGSNQPQHF. DNA of the CDR3: TGCGCCAGCAGTCAAGGGGGTAGCAATCAGCCCCAGCATTTT.

The chain links TRBV11-2 to TRBJ1-2; D not resolved. The germline CDR1 and CDR2 sequences are SGHAT and FQNNGV. V lost 2 bases, J lost 4 bases, and 14 bases lay in between. The CDR3 length is 15 residues. In DNA, the CDR3 is TGTGCCAGCAGCTTATATGTAGGAACAGTCTATGGCTACACCTTC. This sequence encodes CASSLYVGTVYGYTF. Combining the CDR3 with reference TRBV11-2 and TRBJ1-2 gives the whole variable domain EAGVAQSPRYKIIEKRQSVAFWCNPISGHATLYWYQQILGQGPKLLIQFQNNGVVDDSQLPKDRFSAERLKGVDSTLKIQPAKLEDSAVYLCASSLYVGTVYGYTFGSGTRLTVV.

The rearrangement uses TRBV21-1 and TRBJ2-3; TRBD1 is the table's D call, not checked against the DNA. TRBV21-1 is tagged as a pseudogene. The CDR3 totals 18 residues. As DNA, the CDR3 is TGTGCCAGCAGCCAGGGGGAAGCCCCAATTCGCTGCACAGATACGCAGTATTTT. It encodes CASSQGEAPIRCTDTQYF.

This clone was recorded once. CDR3 bases: TGTGCCAGCAGCCGAAGCGGAAGGAAGGACTATGGCTACACCTTC. It encodes CASSRSGRKDYGYTF. The chain carries TRBV7-9 and TRBJ1-2; D gene uncertain. Germline CDR1 reads SEHNR; CDR2 reads FQNEAQ (reference sequence). The CDR3 is 15 residues long. V lost 5 bases and J 3 bases, leaving 16 bases between the germline ends.

On this clone: The sample has other DNA sequences that encode this CDR3 too. This chain uses TRBV14 with TRBJ1-2, with 7 bases identical to TRBD1. V trimming: 1 base; J trimming: 3 bases; junction bases outside the gene matches: 2. The CDR3 extends over 14 amino acids. Germline loops: CDR1 SGHDN, CDR2 FVKESK. This chain's CDR3 is CASSQVTGDYGYTF. In DNA form, the CDR3 reads TGTGCCAGCAGCCAAGTCACAGGGGACTATGGCTACACCTTC. The whole variable domain, filled in from reference TRBV14 and TRBJ1-2, reads EAGVTQFPSHSVIEKGQTVTLRCDPISGHDNLYWYRRVMGKEIKFLLHFVKESKQDESGMPNNRFLAERTGGTYSTLKVQPAELEDSGVYFCASSQVTGDYGYTFGSGTRLTVV.

The V gene is TRBV6-2 or TRBV6-3, the J gene TRBJ1-1; tentative D call: TRBD1 (5 bases). Germline V gene data show CDR1 as MNHEY and CDR2 as SVGEGT. The CDR3 covers 14 residues. The germline V and J ends were trimmed by 6 bases and 2 bases, with 13 bases remaining between them. For the CDR3, the DNA is TGTGCCAGCAGCCCGACAGCTCTTAACACTGAAGCTTTCTTT. This sequence encodes CASSPTALNTEAFF.

The genes are TRBV5-6 and TRBJ1-4; tentative D call: TRBD1 (5 bases). The V end was cut by 3 bases, the J end by 8 bases, with 14 bases between. The length of the CDR3 is 14 residues. The V gene's germline CDR1 is SGHDT and CDR2 YYEEEE. The CDR3 reads CASSSPGFEEKLFF. Here the CDR3 DNA reads TGTGCCAGCAGCTCCCCAGGGTTTGAAGAAAAACTGTTTTTT.

The V call is TRBV7-2, the J call TRBJ1-4; D possibly corresponds to TRBD1 (5 bases). The CDR3 is 15 amino acids. V lost 2 bases and J 8 bases, leaving 15 bases between the germline ends. The germline V gene encodes CDR1 SGHTA and CDR2 FQGNSA. For the CDR3, the DNA is TGTGCCAGCAGCTTAAAAGGCGGAGGGGTGGAAAAACTGTTTTTT. It translates to CASSLKGGGVEKLFF.

V gene TRBV11-3 combines with J gene TRBJ2-7; no definite D call. CDR1 and CDR2 from the germline V gene are SGHNT and YENEEA. The length of the CDR3 is 15 residues. Trimming removed 2 bases at V and 0 bases at J, with 11 bases between. The CDR3 reads CASSLSVPGSYEQYF. CDR3 nucleotide sequence: TGTGCCAGCAGCTTATCGGTTCCAGGCTCCTACGAGCAGTACTTC. Full variable domain (remainder filled in from reference TRBV11-3 and TRBJ2-7): EAGVVQSPRYKIIEKKQPVAFWCNPISGHNTLYWYLQNLGQGPELLIRYENEEAVDDSQLPKDRFSAERLKGVDSTLKIQPAELGDSAVYLCASSLSVPGSYEQYFGPGTRLTVT.

The chain employs TRBV7-2 and TRBJ1-2; unclear D gene. Per the germline V gene, CDR1 is SGHTA and CDR2 is FQGNSA. This CDR3 is built from 13 residues. The V gene lost 4 bases and the J gene lost 4 bases, with 10 bases spanning the gap. This chain's CDR3 is CASSSRQSYGYTF. The DNA for the CDR3 is TGTGCCAGCAGCTCCCGACAATCCTATGGCTACACCTTC.

J is TRBJ1-6 and V is TRBV18; 7 bases agree with TRBD1. Germline V CDR1 and CDR2: KGHSH, LQKENI. Trimming cost V 2 bases and J 7 bases; bases outside gene matches: 11. This CDR3 has 17 amino acids. CDR3 region: CASSPGPPRQGNSPLHF. CDR3 DNA sequence: TGTGCCAGCTCACCAGGGCCCCCAAGACAGGGAAATTCACCCCTCCACTTT.

The DNA for the CDR3 is TGTGCCACCAGCAGAGGAGACAGTGCTAGCACAGATACGCAGTATTTT. Amino acids: CATSRGDSASTDTQYF. V is TRBV15 and J is TRBJ2-3; D is perhaps TRBD1 (5 bases). CDR3 length equals 16 residues. Looked up from germline, CDR1 is LNHNV and CDR2 is YYDKDF (reference sequence). V lost 1 base to trimming and J lost 0 bases, with 11 bases between them.

The chain links TRBV6-5 to TRBJ1-6; TRBD1 aligns across 7 bases. The CDR3 spans 14 residues. Germline V lookup: CDR1 MNHEY, CDR2 SVGAGI. Trimming took 6 bases from V and 9 from J; bases not matched to a gene: 8. The CDR3 spells CASSDGTDLSPLHF. The CDR3 bases are TGTGCCAGCAGCGACGGGACAGACCTTTCACCCCTCCACTTT.

The CDR3 loop is CASSQVRQGILSYNEQFF. The CDR3 region has the DNA TGTGCCAGCAGCCAAGTACGCCAGGGAATTTTATCCTACAATGAGCAGTTCTTC. The chain has TRBV3-1 (or the pseudogene TRBV3-2) and TRBJ2-1, with a possible D match to TRBD1 (5 bases). Germline V gives CDR1 LGHDT, CDR2 YNNKEL (reference sequence). The CDR3 spans 18 residues. V shed 1 base and J shed 1 base, with 17 bases lying between them.